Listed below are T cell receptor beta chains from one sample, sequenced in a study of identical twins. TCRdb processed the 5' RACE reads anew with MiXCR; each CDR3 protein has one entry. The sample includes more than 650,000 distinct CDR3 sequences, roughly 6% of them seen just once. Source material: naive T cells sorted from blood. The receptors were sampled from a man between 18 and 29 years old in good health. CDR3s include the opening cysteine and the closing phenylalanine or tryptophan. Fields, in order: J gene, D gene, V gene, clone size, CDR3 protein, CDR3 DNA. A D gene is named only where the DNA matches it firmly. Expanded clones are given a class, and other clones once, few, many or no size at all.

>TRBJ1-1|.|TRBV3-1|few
CASSRSMEGLGAFF
TGTGCCAGCAGCCGGAGTATGGAGGGGCTGGGGGCTTTCTTT
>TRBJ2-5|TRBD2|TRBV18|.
CASSPPGTSAILETQYF
TGTGCCAGCTCACCACCTGGGACTAGCGCCATTTTAGAGACCCAGTACTTC
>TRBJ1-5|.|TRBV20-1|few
CSVMMGGRGSNQPQHF
TGCAGTGTTATGATGGGGGGAAGGGGCAGCAATCAGCCCCAGCATTTT
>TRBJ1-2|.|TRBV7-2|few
CASSPQYSPGYGYTF
TGTGCCAGCAGCCCCCAATACTCCCCCGGCTATGGCTACACCTTC
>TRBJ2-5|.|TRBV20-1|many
CSARRRGQETQYF
TGCAGTGCTAGGCGGAGGGGGCAGGAGACCCAGTACTTC
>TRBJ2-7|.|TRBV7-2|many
CASSLMSRGNEQYF
TGTGCCAGCAGCTTAATGAGCAGGGGAAACGAGCAGTACTTC
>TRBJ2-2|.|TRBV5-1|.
CASRAVWENTGELFF
TGCGCCAGCCGAGCCGTGTGGGAGAACACCGGGGAGCTGTTTTTT
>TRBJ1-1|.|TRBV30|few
CAWSVGGFEAFF
TGTGCCTGGAGTGTAGGTGGGTTTGAAGCTTTCTTT
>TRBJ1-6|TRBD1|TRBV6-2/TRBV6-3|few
CASSYEDRGSPLHF
TGTGCCAGCAGTTACGAGGACAGGGGTTCACCCCTCCACTTT
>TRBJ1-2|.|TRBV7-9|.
CASSPTVANYGYTF
TGTGCCAGCAGCCCGACGGTAGCTAACTATGGCTACACCTTC